Listed here is a single T cell receptor beta chain. A library made for alpha chains picked up this beta chain off target, so its size means little. TCRdb reanalysed the RT-PCR reads using MiXCR and keeps one entry per CDR3 protein. Among about 6,100 distinct CDR3 sequences, approximately 90% were seen once, and the ten largest hold around 8%. Germline V gene data show CDR1 as KGHDR and CDR2 as SFDVKD. This CDR3 is built from 13 residues. Trimming removed 4 bases from V and 5 bases from J; junction bases left unmatched: 4. The receptor was isolated from a female donor in good health, serving as a healthy control. The chain links TRBV24-1 to TRBJ2-7, with 7 bases fitting TRBD1. Sequencing was carried out using memory CD4+ T cells from blood. The CDR3 is CATSEQGRDEQYF. The CDR3 nucleotides read TGTGCCACCAGTGAACAGGGGCGGGACGAGCAGTACTTC.